These 22 T cell receptor beta chains were all obtained from the same sample, sequenced in a study of blood T cell repertoires in COVID-19. Method: immunoSEQ multiplex PCR; TCRdb's copy keeps in-frame clones and lacks some. The top ten clones hold around 2.8% of a sample with about 160,000 clones, 60% to 80% of them seen once. Sequenced: peripheral blood. These receptors all come from a man in his sixties or seventies with acute or convalescent COVID-19.

This sequence joins TRBV12-5 and TRBJ2-1; 7 bases agree with TRBD2. In germline, CDR1 is LGHNT, CDR2 FRNRAP. CDR3 size: 14 residues. V shed 3 bases, J shed 5 bases, and the junction held 4 bases outside the gene matches. CDR3 coding DNA: TGTGCTAGTGGTTTTATGGCGGGAGACAATGAGCAGTTCTTC. Protein: CASGFMAGDNEQFF. Complete variable domain (other parts from reference TRBV12-5 and TRBJ2-1): DARVTQTPRHKVTEMGQEVTMRCQPILGHNTVFWYRQTMMQGLELLAYFRNRAPLDDSGMPKDRFSAEMPDATLATLKIQPSEPRDSAVYFCASGFMAGDNEQFFGPGTRLTVL.

V and J are TRBV9 and TRBJ1-3; the D is unclear. Germline values: CDR1 SGDLS, CDR2 YYNGEE. The CDR3 loop spans 14 amino acids. Trimming removed 4 bases at V and 4 bases at J, with 12 bases between. As DNA, the CDR3 is TGTGCCAGCAGCTCCGAGGCGGAGGGAAACACCATATATTTT. Its translation is CASSSEAEGNTIYF.

V usage is TRBV18 and J usage is TRBJ1-2, with D maybe TRBD1 (5 bases). The CDR3 spans 16 residues. Germline CDR1 and CDR2: KGHSH and LQKENI. Deletions cut 1 base from V and 3 bases from J, with 15 bases between. CDR3 coding DNA: TGTGCCAGCTCACCACAACGCGCAGGGTTAGACTATGGCTACACCTTC. It encodes CASSPQRAGLDYGYTF.

This rearrangement joins TRBV6-4 to TRBJ1-2; TRBD1 aligns across 8 bases. The CDR3 is made up of 14 amino acids. Germline loops: CDR1 MRHNA, CDR2 SNTAGT. V trimming: 6 bases; J trimming: 5 bases; junction bases outside the gene matches: 8. DNA for the CDR3: TGTGCCAGCAGGACCGGACAGGGTGGATATGGCTACACCTTC. Translation gives CASRTGQGGYGYTF.

This clone was detected a few times. The chain carries TRBV27 and TRBJ1-4, with 7 bases identical to TRBD1. Germline V gene data show CDR1 as MNHEY and CDR2 as SMNVEV (reference sequence). This CDR3 region has 19 residues. V lost 0 bases and J lost 4; bases outside the gene matches: 14. The CDR3 here is CASSLSRSLIAGGNEKLFF. CDR3 coding DNA: TGTGCCAGCAGTTTATCGCGATCACTTATCGCAGGGGGTAATGAAAAACTGTTTTTT. Based on the CDR3 plus reference TRBV27 and TRBJ1-4, the full variable domain is EAQVTQNPRYLITVTGKKLTVTCSQNMNHEYMSWYRQDPGLGLRQIYYSMNVEVTDKGDVPEGYKVSRKEKRNFPLILESPSPNQTSLYFCASSLSRSLIAGGNEKLFFGSGTQLSVL.

The V call is TRBV4-1, the J call TRBJ2-7; D is possibly TRBD2 (5 bases). The V end was cut by 1 base, the J end by 6 bases, with 10 bases between. CDR3 length: 13 residues. Germline loops: CDR1 MGHRA, CDR2 YSYEKL. CDR3 nucleotide sequence: TGCGCCAGCAGCCAAGTCGAACGGGGCGAGCAGTACTTC. This encodes CASSQVERGEQYF.

The genes are TRBV14 and TRBJ1-1; no clear D gene. From germline, CDR1 is SGHDN and CDR2 FVKESK. The ends were cut back, 1 base at V and 10 bases at J, with 10 bases in the middle. The CDR3 extends over 12 amino acids. Written as DNA, the CDR3 is TGTGCCAGCAGCCAAGCGGTGGGCCCAGCTTTCTTT. Its translation is CASSQAVGPAFF. Based on the CDR3 plus reference TRBV14 and TRBJ1-1, the full variable domain is EAGVTQFPSHSVIEKGQTVTLRCDPISGHDNLYWYRRVMGKEIKFLLHFVKESKQDESGMPNNRFLAERTGGTYSTLKVQPAELEDSGVYFCASSQAVGPAFFGQGTRLTVV.

The chain links TRBV30 to TRBJ2-3; D uncertain. Germline-derived CDR1 and CDR2 are GTSNPN and SVGIG (reference sequence). Trimming cost V 1 base and J 8 bases, with 16 bases left between them. This CDR3 spans 14 amino acids. The CDR3: CAWSEETLLSTQYF. The CDR3 nucleotides are TGTGCCTGGAGTGAAGAAACCCTGCTGAGTACGCAGTATTTT.

This clone was found once. The genes are TRBV28 and TRBJ2-2; D is perhaps TRBD2 (6 bases). Trimming left V 2 bases short and J 5 bases short, with 6 bases between. Germline V gene data show CDR1 as MDHEN and CDR2 as SYDVKM. This CDR3 is built from 13 residues. In nucleotides, the CDR3 is TGTGCCAGCAGTTTAGGAGGGACCGGGGAGCTGTTTTTT. Residues: CASSLGGTGELFF.

This clone has a handful of counts. The chain is built from TRBV6-1 and TRBJ1-5, with D unclear. The germline CDR1 and CDR2 sequences are MNHNS and SASEGT. V was clipped by 2 bases and J by 5 bases, with 13 bases between them. CDR3 length equals 15 residues. The CDR3 loop is CASSELDAGYQPQHF. CDR3 coding DNA: TGTGCCAGCAGTGAACTGGATGCGGGTTATCAGCCCCAGCATTTT.

This clone has ten or more counts. The chain carries TRBV18 and TRBJ2-7; possibly TRBD2 for D (6 bases). The CDR3 covers 13 residues. The V end lost 6 bases, the J end lost 7 bases, and 16 bases lay between the germline ends. CDR1 is KGHSH and CDR2 is LQKENI in the germline V gene. Written as DNA, the CDR3 is TGTGCCAGCTCCCCCGGAGGGCCAGAAGAGCAGTACTTC. Its protein product is CASSPGGPEEQYF.

The chain links TRBV6-5 to TRBJ1-4, with TRBD1 matching 7 bases. Germline-derived CDR1 and CDR2 are MNHEY and SVGAGI. V was clipped by 4 bases and J by 4 bases; unmatched bases: 6. CDR3 length: 15 amino acids. As DNA, the CDR3 is TGTGCCAGCAGTTCAATACAGGGGTATAATGAAAAACTGTTTTTT. Translation: CASSSIQGYNEKLFF.

The chain recombines TRBV4-3 with TRBJ2-1, with 8 bases lining up with TRBD1. This CDR3 has 19 residues. Looked up from germline, CDR1 is LGHNA and CDR2 is YSLEER. V shed 0 bases, J shed 5 bases, and the junction held 15 bases outside the gene matches. The CDR3 loop is CASSQERGTGDRGDNEQFF. CDR3 coding DNA: TGCGCCAGCAGCCAAGAACGCGGGACCGGAGACAGGGGTGACAATGAGCAGTTCTTC.

This clone was picked up a small number of times. The CDR3 DNA follows: TGTGCCAGTAGTATAGGACACAGGCAAACGTTCCTTACCGAGCAGTACTTC. Amino acids: CASSIGHRQTFLTEQYF. The genes are TRBV19 and TRBJ2-7; perhaps TRBD1 as D (5 bases). From germline, CDR1 is LNHDA and CDR2 SQIVND (reference sequence). The V end was cut by 1 base, the J end by 6 bases, with 22 bases between. This CDR3 is 17 amino acids long.

The chain carries TRBV11-2 and TRBJ1-6, with TRBD1 matching over 12 bases. The CDR3 has 19 amino acids. The V gene's germline CDR1 is SGHAT and CDR2 FQNNGV. After removal of 1 base from V and 9 bases from J, the junction contained 13 bases not matched to a gene. The CDR3 is CASSLGRGQGARLASPLHF. The CDR3 DNA reads TGTGCCAGCAGCTTAGGGAGGGGACAGGGGGCGCGTCTGGCTTCACCCCTCCACTTT. The full variable domain, in which reference TRBV11-2 and TRBJ1-6 provide the parts outside the CDR3, is EAGVAQSPRYKIIEKRQSVAFWCNPISGHATLYWYQQILGQGPKLLIQFQNNGVVDDSQLPKDRFSAERLKGVDSTLKIQPAKLEDSAVYLCASSLGRGQGARLASPLHFGNGTRLTVT.

This chain links TRBV11-2 with TRBJ2-5, with 7 bases fitting TRBD1. This CDR3 is 12 amino acids long. Germline-derived CDR1 and CDR2 are SGHAT and FQNNGV. V dropped 7 bases and J dropped 4; count of bases not matched to a gene: 3. The CDR3 sequence is CASNEGAETQYF. For the CDR3, the DNA is TGTGCCAGCAACGAGGGGGCAGAGACCCAGTACTTC.

The genes are TRBV7-9 and TRBJ2-2; TRBD2 is a possible D gene (5 bases). The CDR3 is made up of 15 amino acids. Trimming took 4 bases from V and 1 from J, leaving 10 bases between them. The germline CDR1 and CDR2 sequences are SEHNR and FQNEAQ (reference sequence). The CDR3 here is CASSSGNQNTGELFF. CDR3 in DNA: TGTGCCAGCAGCTCCGGGAATCAGAACACCGGGGAGCTGTTTTTT.

The rearrangement joins TRBV11-2 to TRBJ2-3, with TRBD2 as a possible D gene (6 bases). Germline V gene lookup returns CDR1 SGHAT and CDR2 FQNNGV. V was cut by 2 bases and J by 3 bases, with 12 bases left in between. The CDR3 totals 15 residues. CDR3 bases: TGTGCCAGCAGCTTAAGTGCGGGGAGTACAGATACGCAGTATTTT. This codes for CASSLSAGSTDTQYF.

This chain joins TRBV6-2 or TRBV6-3 and TRBJ2-1, with 11 bases fitting TRBD2. In germline, CDR1 is MNHEY, CDR2 SVGEGT. J lost 8 bases, V lost 0 bases, and 18 bases had no gene match. CDR3 length: 20 residues. The CDR3, as DNA: TGTGCCAGCAGTTACTCGGTCCACTTAAGACTAGCGGGGCGGGTAGATGAGCAGTTCTTC. Translating gives CASSYSVHLRLAGRVDEQFF.

This chain joins TRBV6-5 and TRBJ1-1, with 7 bases that match TRBD1. V lost 7 bases to trimming and J lost 1 base; unmatched junction nucleotides: 6. CDR3 length: 14 amino acids. Germline CDR1 is MNHEY and CDR2 is SVGAGI. The CDR3 region is CASIWTGGNTEAFF. CDR3 in DNA: TGTGCCAGCATTTGGACAGGCGGGAACACTGAAGCTTTCTTT.

The rearrangement uses TRBV5-1 and TRBJ2-1, with D unresolved. V lost 2 bases and J lost 5, with 17 bases in between. CDR1 is SGHRS, CDR2 YFSETQ, per germline. The CDR3 totals 16 residues. The DNA for the CDR3 is TGCGCCAGCAGCTTTCCCGATAGAGTTTCTCACAATGAGCAGTTCTTC. Residues: CASSFPDRVSHNEQFF.

This chain uses TRBV2 with TRBJ2-3, with a possible D match to TRBD2 (5 bases). The V gene's germline CDR1 is SNHLY and CDR2 FYNNEI. With 11 bases removed from V and 0 bases from J, the gap between germline ends came to 12 bases. CDR3 length: 13 residues. DNA of the CDR3: TGTGCCCGGCGGGTCGGTAGCACAGATACGCAGTATTTT. Protein sequence: CARRVGSTDTQYF.